Each of the 21 T cell receptor beta chains below was sequenced from the same sample in a study of blood T cell repertoires in COVID-19. Sequenced by immunoSEQ multiplex PCR; TCRdb stores in-frame clones only, minus some. Of 46,000 or so clones in the sample, 75% to 90% were seen once. The sample taken for sequencing was peripheral blood. All receptors derive from a human donor in a cohort sampled during active COVID-19.

CDR3 nucleotide sequence: TGTGCCAGCTCACCAACAGCTACGGGAATATTAGGGGAAAAACTGTTTTTT. Translated: CASSPTATGILGEKLFF. The chain is built from TRBV18 and TRBJ1-4; D gene ambiguous. The CDR3 runs to 17 residues. The germline CDR1 and CDR2 sequences are KGHSH and LQKENI. Between the trimmed V and J ends, which lost 2 bases and 8 bases, there was a span of 21 bases. Drawing the rest from reference TRBV18 and TRBJ1-4, the complete variable domain is NAGVMQNPRHLVRRRGQEARLRCSPMKGHSHVYWYRQLPEEGLKFMVYLQKENIIDESGMPKERFSAEFPKEGPSILRIQQVVRGDSAAYFCASSPTATGILGEKLFFGSGTQLSVL.

This chain links TRBV12-2 with TRBJ2-2; the table assigns TRBD2, which was not confirmed against the DNA. TRBV12-2 is a pseudogene locus. The CDR3 runs 19 residues. This CDR3 reads CASRLPPLRSGGANGELFF. For the CDR3, the DNA is TGTGCAAGTCGCTTACCCCCCTTACGTAGCGGGGGGGCGAACGGGGAGCTGTTTTTT.

J is TRBJ2-7 and V is TRBV7-9; D uncertain. V was pared by 2 bases and J by 5 bases, with 4 bases between. Germline V gene lookup returns CDR1 SEHNR and CDR2 FQNEAQ (reference sequence). This CDR3 region has 11 residues. The CDR3 sequence: CASSLSHEQYF. The DNA for the CDR3 is TGTGCCAGCAGCTTAAGCCACGAGCAGTACTTC.

The genes are TRBV2 and TRBJ1-1; unclear D gene. Trimming shortened V by 4 bases and J by 0 bases, and 15 bases separated the two germline ends. This CDR3 region has 16 residues. The germline V gene has CDR1 SNHLY and CDR2 FYNNEI. The CDR3 coding sequence is TGTGCCAGCAGTGGCGGCGGAGGAATCATGAACACTGAAGCTTTCTTT. Its protein is CASSGGGGIMNTEAFF.

The chain uses TRBV7-6 and TRBJ2-5; TRBD1 matches at 10 bases. Trimming cost V 6 bases and J 5 bases; bases outside gene matches: 3. The CDR3 consists of 13 residues. The germline gives CDR1 SGHVS, CDR2 FNYEAQ. The CDR3 is CASRQGQGETQYF. The CDR3 nucleotides are TGTGCCAGCAGACAGGGACAGGGGGAGACCCAGTACTTC.

This clone came up a few times. V is TRBV28 and J is TRBJ2-4, with D possibly being TRBD2 (5 bases). From germline, CDR1 is MDHEN and CDR2 SYDVKM. V lost 1 base and J lost 4, with 11 bases in between. The length of the CDR3 is 15 residues. CDR3 in amino acids: CASSLFGEGKNIQYF. The DNA of the CDR3 is TGTGCCAGCAGTTTATTCGGCGAGGGTAAAAACATTCAGTACTTC.

The genes are TRBV6-6 and TRBJ2-5; the match to TRBD2 covers 7 bases. The CDR3 extends over 15 amino acids. V shed 6 bases, J shed 5 bases, and the junction held 12 bases outside the gene matches. Germline V gives CDR1 MNHNY, CDR2 SVGAGI (reference sequence). The CDR3 reads CASSSGGSYRETQYF. The CDR3 region has the DNA TGTGCCAGCAGCTCGGGGGGAAGTTACCGGGAGACCCAGTACTTC.

The V gene is TRBV5-1, the J gene TRBJ1-6; 9 positions match TRBD1. Germline V gives CDR1 SGHRS, CDR2 YFSETQ. V was clipped by 4 bases and J by 8 bases; unmatched bases: 4. CDR3 length: 14 amino acids. The CDR3 loop is CASSRDRVDSPLHF. The DNA of the CDR3 is TGCGCCAGCAGCCGGGACAGGGTTGATTCACCCCTCCACTTT.

J is TRBJ1-6 and V is TRBV28; 7 nucleotides match TRBD1. After removal of 10 bases from V and 5 bases from J, the junction contained 8 bases not matched to a gene. Germline values: CDR1 MDHEN, CDR2 SYDVKM. This CDR3 region has 14 residues. CDR3 residues: CATRQGSDNSPLHF. The CDR3 region has the DNA TGTGCCACCCGACAGGGTTCGGATAATTCACCCCTCCACTTT.

V is TRBV29-1 and J is TRBJ2-7, with TRBD1 matching over 9 bases. The junction had 9 bases not matched to a gene; V was cut back by 5 bases and J by 4 bases. The CDR3 is made up of 14 amino acids. Looked up from germline, CDR1 is SQVTM and CDR2 is ANQGSEA. In nucleotides, the CDR3 is TGCAGCGTTTACCTAGGACAGGGGACGTACGAGCAGTACTTC. Its protein product is CSVYLGQGTYEQYF.

This sequence joins TRBV13 and TRBJ2-5; tentative D call: TRBD1 (6 bases). The CDR3 has 14 amino acids. From germline, CDR1 is PRHDT and CDR2 FYEKMQ (reference sequence). V lost 5 bases and J 0 bases, leaving 10 bases between the germline ends. The CDR3 is CASSKTGHQETQYF. The CDR3 DNA sequence: TGTGCCAGCAGCAAGACAGGACACCAAGAGACCCAGTACTTC.

The chain employs TRBV28 and TRBJ1-5; 9 bases agree with TRBD1. The CDR3 covers 15 residues. The J segment lost 2 bases and the V segment lost 5 bases, leaving 4 bases of the junction unmatched. The germline V gene has CDR1 MDHEN and CDR2 SYDVKM. This CDR3 reads CASSLRTGGNQPQHF. The CDR3 DNA follows: TGTGCCAGCAGTCTACGGACAGGGGGCAATCAGCCCCAGCATTTT.

The chain employs TRBV15 and TRBJ2-7; TRBD2 agrees at 7 bases. The germline gives CDR1 LNHNV, CDR2 YYDKDF (reference sequence). V lost 2 bases and J lost 0; bases outside the gene matches: 10. This CDR3 region has 17 residues. The DNA for the CDR3 is TGTGCCACCAGCAGACCTGGCGGCGGGGGAACCTCCTACGAGCAGTACTTC. Its protein product is CATSRPGGGGTSYEQYF.

This clone was detected only once. The chain couples TRBV4-3 to TRBJ1-5, with 8 bases fitting TRBD1. The CDR3 runs 15 residues. Germline V lookup: CDR1 LGHNA, CDR2 YSLEER. Trimming took 1 base from V and 6 from J; bases not matched to a gene: 5. The CDR3 nucleotides are TGCGCCAGCAGCCAAGGGCAGGGGGCCGGTCAGCCCCAGCATTTT. Protein product: CASSQGQGAGQPQHF.

This clone was picked up a small number of times. The V gene is TRBV7-2, the J gene TRBJ2-2; 12 nucleotides agree with TRBD2. CDR3 length: 16 amino acids. Germline CDR1 is SGHTA and CDR2 is FQGNSA. With V trimmed by 5 bases and J by 5 bases, 6 bases remained unmatched. CDR3 in DNA: TGTGCCAGCAGCGACTATGGACTAGCGGGGACCGGGGAGCTGTTTTTT. Protein product: CASSDYGLAGTGELFF.

The chain combines TRBV3-1 (or the pseudogene TRBV3-2) with TRBJ2-5; D is possibly TRBD2 (7 bases). The CDR3 contains 12 residues. The germline V gene encodes CDR1 LGHDT and CDR2 YNNKEL (reference sequence). V lost 8 bases, J lost 7 bases, and 14 bases lay in between. This chain's CDR3 is CASEGGGGTQYF. Here the CDR3 DNA reads TGTGCCAGCGAAGGGGGAGGGGGGACCCAGTACTTC.

The chain recombines TRBV5-5 with TRBJ1-1; TRBD1 matches 9 bases. Germline assignment: CDR1 SGHKS and CDR2 YYEKEE (reference sequence). V dropped 3 bases and J dropped 5; count of bases not matched to a gene: 11. This CDR3 comprises 16 residues. The CDR3 DNA is TGTGCCAGCAGCTATCTCCCGGGACAGGGAGGGACTGAAGCTTTCTTT. It is translated as CASSYLPGQGGTEAFF.

CDR3 loop: CATSGTQGNYGYTF. CDR3 in DNA: TGTGCCACCAGTGGCACACAGGGAAACTATGGCTACACCTTC. The rearrangement uses TRBV24-1 and TRBJ1-2; a possible D gene is TRBD1 (6 bases). Trimming took off 5 bases at V and 2 bases at J, with 11 bases between the two ends. The CDR3 totals 14 residues. Germline lookup yields CDR1 KGHDR and CDR2 SFDVKD.

J is TRBJ2-2 and V is TRBV7-9; 12 nucleotides agree with TRBD2. The CDR3 consists of 17 residues. CDR1 and CDR2 (germline): SEHNR, FQNEAQ (reference sequence). Unmatched junction bases numbered 10, after V lost 5 bases and J lost 6 bases. The CDR3 region has the DNA TGTGCCAGCAGCCTCATGACTAGCGGGAGAAGAGCCGGGGAGCTGTTTTTT. The encoded protein is CASSLMTSGRRAGELFF. The whole variable domain, remainder taken from reference TRBV7-9 and TRBJ2-2, is DTGVSQNPRHKITKRGQNVTFRCDPISEHNRLYWYRQTLGQGPEFLTYFQNEAQLEKSRLLSDRFSAERPKGSFSTLEIQRTEQGDSAMYLCASSLMTSGRRAGELFFGEGSRLTVL.

This chain connects TRBV5-4 to TRBJ2-7, with a weak D call TRBD1 (6 bases). The CDR3 has 13 residues. Germline lookup yields CDR1 SGHNT and CDR2 YYREEE (reference sequence). V was cut by 4 bases and J by 2 bases, with 10 bases left in between. The CDR3 bases are TGTGCCAGCAGCGTGGGGGCAGCCTACGAGCAGTACTTC. This codes for CASSVGAAYEQYF.

The genes are TRBV3-1 (or the pseudogene TRBV3-2) and TRBJ1-2; TRBD1 matches at 9 bases. Germline CDR1 and CDR2: LGHDT and YNNKEL (reference sequence). The V segment lost 5 bases and the J segment 2 bases; nucleotides outside the gene matches: 0. This CDR3 comprises 13 residues. The CDR3 sequence: CASSTGGNYGYTF. The CDR3 coding sequence is TGTGCCAGCAGCACAGGGGGCAACTATGGCTACACCTTC.